This TCR beta chain was sequenced for a study of cytomegalovirus exposure and HLA in healthy donors. About this clone itself: Its matching antigen is unknown.

The CDR3 contains 14 residues. Germline lookup yields CDR1 SGHTS and CDR2 YDEGEE. The V and J ends lost 4 bases and 1 base respectively, with 11 bases between them. Primers: 60 Vbeta forward and 13 Jbeta reverse. Method: immunoSEQ multiplex PCR; TCRdb's copy keeps in-frame clones and lacks some. Here the sample spans 160,000 or so clones, 65% to 80% being singletons. The study's findings and limits: According to an earlier analysis, most TCR beta V segments yielded productive rearrangements about 90% or about 30% of the time. In most subjects, TCR beta sequences reportedly gave accurate predictions of HLA-A and HLA-B alleles. Most of the CMV-associated TCR beta chains (in a later analysis) appeared to be HLA-restricted.

The sequence was collected from a woman aged 40-49 years in good health and CMV-seronegative. The sequenced sample consisted of PBMCs. The chain links TRBV5-8 to TRBJ1-1, with D possibly TRBD1 on 6 matching bases. In DNA, the CDR3 is TGTGCCAGCAGCGGGGGCGGCGGGAACACTGAAGCTTTCTTT. Translation: CASSGGGGNTEAFF.